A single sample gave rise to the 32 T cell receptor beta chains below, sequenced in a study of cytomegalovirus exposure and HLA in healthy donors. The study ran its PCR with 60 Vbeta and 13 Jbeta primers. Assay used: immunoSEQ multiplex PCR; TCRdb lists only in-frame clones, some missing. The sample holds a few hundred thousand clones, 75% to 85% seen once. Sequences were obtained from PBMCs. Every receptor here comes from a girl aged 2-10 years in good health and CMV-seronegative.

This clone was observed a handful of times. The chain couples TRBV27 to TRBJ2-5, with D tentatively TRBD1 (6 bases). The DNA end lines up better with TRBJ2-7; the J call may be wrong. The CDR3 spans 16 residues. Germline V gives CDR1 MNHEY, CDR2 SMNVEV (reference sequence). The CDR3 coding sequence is TGTGCCAGCAGTTTCAGGGGAAACCCCAGAGGCTACGAGCAGTACTTC. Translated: CASSFRGNPRGYEQYF.

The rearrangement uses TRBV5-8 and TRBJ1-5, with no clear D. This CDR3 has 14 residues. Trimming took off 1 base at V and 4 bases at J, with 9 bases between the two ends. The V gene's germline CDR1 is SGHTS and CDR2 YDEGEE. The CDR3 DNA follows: TGTGCCAGCAGCTTGAGACCGGGGAATCAGCCCCAGCATTTT. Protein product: CASSLRPGNQPQHF. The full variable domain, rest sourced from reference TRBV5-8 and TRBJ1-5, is EAGVTQSPTHLIKTRGQQATLRCSPISGHTSVYWYQQALGLGLQFLLWYDEGEERNRGNFPPRFSGRQFPNYSSELNVNALELEDSALYLCASSLRPGNQPQHFGDGTRLSIL.

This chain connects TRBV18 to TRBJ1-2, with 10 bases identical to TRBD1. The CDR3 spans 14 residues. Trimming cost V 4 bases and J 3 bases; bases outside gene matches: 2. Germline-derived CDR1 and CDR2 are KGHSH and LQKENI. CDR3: CASSRGTGDYGYTF. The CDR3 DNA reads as TGTGCCAGCTCACGTGGGACAGGGGACTATGGCTACACCTTC.

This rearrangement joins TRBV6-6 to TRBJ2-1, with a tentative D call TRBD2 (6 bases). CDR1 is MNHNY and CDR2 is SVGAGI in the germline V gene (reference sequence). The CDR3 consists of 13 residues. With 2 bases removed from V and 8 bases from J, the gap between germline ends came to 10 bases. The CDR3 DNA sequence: TGTGCCAGCAGTTACCGCCCTAGCGATGAGCAGTTCTTC. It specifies CASSYRPSDEQFF.

CDR3 coding DNA: TGCAGCGTTGAAGATCTAGGACAGGGGTACTATGGCTACACCTTC. Amino acids: CSVEDLGQGYYGYTF. V and J are TRBV29-1 and TRBJ1-2; 9 bases are shared with TRBD1. After removal of 0 bases from V and 3 bases from J, the junction contained 5 bases not matched to a gene. Germline CDR1 reads SQVTM; CDR2 reads ANQGSEA. The length of the CDR3 is 15 residues.

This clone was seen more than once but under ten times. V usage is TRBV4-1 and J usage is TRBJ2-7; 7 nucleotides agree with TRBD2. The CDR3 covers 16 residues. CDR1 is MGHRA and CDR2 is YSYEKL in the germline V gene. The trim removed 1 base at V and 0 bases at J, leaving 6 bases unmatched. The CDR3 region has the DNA TGCGCCAGCAGCCAAGTCTTTGGGGGGGGCTCCTACGAGCAGTACTTC. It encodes CASSQVFGGGSYEQYF.

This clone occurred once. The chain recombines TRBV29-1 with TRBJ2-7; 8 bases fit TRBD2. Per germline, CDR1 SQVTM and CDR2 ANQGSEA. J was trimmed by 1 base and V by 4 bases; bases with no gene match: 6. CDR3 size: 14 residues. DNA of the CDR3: TGCAGCGTTGGACGGGAGGGCCGGTCCTACGAGCAGTACTTC. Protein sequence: CSVGREGRSYEQYF.

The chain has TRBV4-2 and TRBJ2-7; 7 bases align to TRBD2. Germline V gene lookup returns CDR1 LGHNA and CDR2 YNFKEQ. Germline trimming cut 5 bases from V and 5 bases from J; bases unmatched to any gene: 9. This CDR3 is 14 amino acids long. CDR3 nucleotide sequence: TGTGCCAGCAGCTCCGGTGGACTAGGCGACGAGCAGTACTTC. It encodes CASSSGGLGDEQYF.

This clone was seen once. The CDR3 reads CASNWFSGGPTDTQYF. Written as DNA, the CDR3 is TGTGCCAGCAACTGGTTTAGCGGGGGGCCGACAGATACGCAGTATTTT. The genes are TRBV4-2 and TRBJ2-3; 10 bases line up with TRBD2. The germline gives CDR1 LGHNA, CDR2 YNFKEQ. CDR3 length: 16 residues. V gave up 7 bases and J gave up 3 bases; unmatched junction bases: 10.

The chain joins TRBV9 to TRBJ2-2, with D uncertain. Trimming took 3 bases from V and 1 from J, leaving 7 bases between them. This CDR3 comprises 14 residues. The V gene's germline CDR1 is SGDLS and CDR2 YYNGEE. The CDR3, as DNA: TGTGCCAGCAGCGGTAGAGAGAACACCGGGGAGCTGTTTTTT. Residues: CASSGRENTGELFF.

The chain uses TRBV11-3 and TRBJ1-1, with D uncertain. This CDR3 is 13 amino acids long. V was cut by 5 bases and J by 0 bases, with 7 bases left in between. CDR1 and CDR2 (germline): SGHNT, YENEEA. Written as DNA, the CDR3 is TGTGCCAGCAGCAAAGACATGAACACTGAAGCTTTCTTT. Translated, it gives CASSKDMNTEAFF.

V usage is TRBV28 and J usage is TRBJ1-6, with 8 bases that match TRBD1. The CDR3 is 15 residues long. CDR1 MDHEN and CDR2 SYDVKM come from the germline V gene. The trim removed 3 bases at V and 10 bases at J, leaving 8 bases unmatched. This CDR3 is CASSLSGTGYSPLHF. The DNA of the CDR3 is TGTGCCAGCAGTTTGTCCGGGACAGGCTACTCACCCCTCCACTTT.

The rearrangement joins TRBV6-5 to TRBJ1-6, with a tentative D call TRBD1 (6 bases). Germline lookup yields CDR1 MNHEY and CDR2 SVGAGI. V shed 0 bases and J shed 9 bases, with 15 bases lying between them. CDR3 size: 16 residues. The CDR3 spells CASSYSIVQGVSPLHF. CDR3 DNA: TGTGCCAGCAGTTACTCGATCGTACAGGGAGTTTCACCCCTCCACTTT.

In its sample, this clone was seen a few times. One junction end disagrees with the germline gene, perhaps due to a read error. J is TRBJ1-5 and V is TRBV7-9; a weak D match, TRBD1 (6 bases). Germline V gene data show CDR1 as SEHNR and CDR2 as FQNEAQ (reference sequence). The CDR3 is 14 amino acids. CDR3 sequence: CSSSLAQGSQPQHF. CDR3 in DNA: TGTTCCAGCAGCTTAGCGCAGGGGTCTCAGCCCCAGCATTTT.

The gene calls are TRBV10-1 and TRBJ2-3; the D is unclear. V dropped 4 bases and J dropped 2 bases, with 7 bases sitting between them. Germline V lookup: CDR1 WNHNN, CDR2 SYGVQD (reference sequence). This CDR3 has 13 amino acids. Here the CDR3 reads CASSVRFTDTQYF. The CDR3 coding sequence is TGCGCCAGCAGTGTGAGGTTCACAGATACGCAGTATTTT.

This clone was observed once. CDR3 residues: CASSLVVAGSSYEQYF. In nucleotides, the CDR3 is TGTGCCAGCAGTTTAGTGGTGGCGGGGAGCTCCTACGAGCAGTACTTC. This chain uses TRBV28 with TRBJ2-7; the D gene is possibly TRBD2 (6 bases). CDR3 length: 16 residues. V lost 2 bases and J lost 0, with 14 bases in between. From germline, CDR1 is MDHEN and CDR2 SYDVKM.

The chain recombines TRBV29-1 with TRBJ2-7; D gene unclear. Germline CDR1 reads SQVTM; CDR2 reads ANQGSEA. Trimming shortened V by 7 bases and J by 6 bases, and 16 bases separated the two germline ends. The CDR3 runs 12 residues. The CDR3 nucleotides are TGCAGCGCCGAACCAGGCCGTTGCGAGCAGTACTTC. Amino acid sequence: CSAEPGRCEQYF.

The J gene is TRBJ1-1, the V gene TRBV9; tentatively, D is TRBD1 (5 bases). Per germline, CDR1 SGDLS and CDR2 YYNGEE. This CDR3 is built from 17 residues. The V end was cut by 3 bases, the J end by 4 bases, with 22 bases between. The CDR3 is CASSAKNQAGMGTEAFF. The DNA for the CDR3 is TGTGCCAGCAGCGCCAAAAATCAGGCAGGGATGGGCACTGAAGCTTTCTTT.

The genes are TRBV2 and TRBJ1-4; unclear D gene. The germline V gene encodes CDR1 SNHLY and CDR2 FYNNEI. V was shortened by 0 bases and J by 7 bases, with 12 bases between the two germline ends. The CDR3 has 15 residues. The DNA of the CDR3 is TGTGCCAGCAGTGAAGCGGCGGGGAGTGGTGAAAAACTGTTTTTT. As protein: CASSEAAGSGEKLFF.

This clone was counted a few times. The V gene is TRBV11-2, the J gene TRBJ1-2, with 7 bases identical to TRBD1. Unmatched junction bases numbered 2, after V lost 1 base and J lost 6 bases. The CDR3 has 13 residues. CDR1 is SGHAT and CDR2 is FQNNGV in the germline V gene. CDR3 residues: CASSLGTGDGYTF. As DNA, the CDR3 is TGTGCCAGCAGCTTAGGAACAGGGGATGGCTACACCTTC.

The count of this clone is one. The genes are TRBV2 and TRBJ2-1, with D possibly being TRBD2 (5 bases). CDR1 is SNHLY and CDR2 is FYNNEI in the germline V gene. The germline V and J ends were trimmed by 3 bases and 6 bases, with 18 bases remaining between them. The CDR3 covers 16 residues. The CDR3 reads CASSDGGRLRSNEQFF. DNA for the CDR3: TGTGCCAGCAGTGATGGAGGCCGTCTAAGGAGCAATGAGCAGTTCTTC.

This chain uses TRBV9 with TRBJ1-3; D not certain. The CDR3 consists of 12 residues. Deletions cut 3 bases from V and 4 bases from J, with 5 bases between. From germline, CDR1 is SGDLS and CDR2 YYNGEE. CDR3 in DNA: TGTGCCAGCAGCGATCAAGGAAACACCATATATTTT. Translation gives CASSDQGNTIYF. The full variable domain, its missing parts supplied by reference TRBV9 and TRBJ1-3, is DSGVTQTPKHLITATGQRVTLRCSPRSGDLSVYWYQQSLDQGLQFLIQYYNGEERAKGNILERFSAQQFPDLHSELNLSSLELGDSALYFCASSDQGNTIYFGEGSWLTVV.

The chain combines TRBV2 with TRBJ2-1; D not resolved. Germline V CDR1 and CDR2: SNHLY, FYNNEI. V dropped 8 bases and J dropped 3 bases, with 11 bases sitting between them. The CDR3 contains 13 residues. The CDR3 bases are TGTGCCAGCGCCCTCGAGAGCTACAATGAGCAGTTCTTC. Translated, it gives CASALESYNEQFF.

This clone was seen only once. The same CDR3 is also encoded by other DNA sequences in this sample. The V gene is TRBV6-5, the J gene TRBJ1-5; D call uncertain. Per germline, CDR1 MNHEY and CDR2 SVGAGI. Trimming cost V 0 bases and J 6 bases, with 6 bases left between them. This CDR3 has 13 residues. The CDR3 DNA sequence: TGTGCCAGCAGTTACTCGAGTGGTCAGCCCCAGCATTTT. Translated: CASSYSSGQPQHF.

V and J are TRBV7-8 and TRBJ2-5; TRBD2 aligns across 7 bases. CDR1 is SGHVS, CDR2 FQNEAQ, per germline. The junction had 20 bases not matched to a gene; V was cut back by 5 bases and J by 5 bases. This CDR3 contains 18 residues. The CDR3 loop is CASSIRRPQVGGDETQYF. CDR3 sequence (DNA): TGTGCCAGCAGCATACGAAGACCACAGGTGGGGGGGGACGAGACCCAGTACTTC.

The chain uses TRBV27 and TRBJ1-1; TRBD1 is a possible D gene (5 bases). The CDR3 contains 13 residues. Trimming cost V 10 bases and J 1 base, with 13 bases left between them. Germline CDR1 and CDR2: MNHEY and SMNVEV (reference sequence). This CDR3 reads CATSGRANTEAFF. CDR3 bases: TGTGCCACCTCGGGCAGGGCGAACACTGAAGCTTTCTTT.

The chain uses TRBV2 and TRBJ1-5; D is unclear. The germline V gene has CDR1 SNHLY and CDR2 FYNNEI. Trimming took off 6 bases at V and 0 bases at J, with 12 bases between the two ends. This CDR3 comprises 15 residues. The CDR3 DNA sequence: TGTGCCAGCAGAGAGGAGTACAATAGCAATCAGCCCCAGCATTTT. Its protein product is CASREEYNSNQPQHF.

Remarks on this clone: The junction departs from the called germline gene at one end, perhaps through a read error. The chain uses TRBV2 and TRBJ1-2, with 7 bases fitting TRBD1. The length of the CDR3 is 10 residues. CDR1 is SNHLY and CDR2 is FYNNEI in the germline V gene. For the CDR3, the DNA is TGTGCCAGCAGTGAGAGGGGGCCTCAGTTC. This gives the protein CASSERGPQF. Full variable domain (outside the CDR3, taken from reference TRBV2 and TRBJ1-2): EPEVTQTPSHQVTQMGQEVILRCVPISNHLYFYWYRQILGQKVEFLVSFYNNEISEKSEIFDDQFSVERPDGSNFTLKIRSTKLEDSAMYFCASSERGPQFGSGTRLTVV.

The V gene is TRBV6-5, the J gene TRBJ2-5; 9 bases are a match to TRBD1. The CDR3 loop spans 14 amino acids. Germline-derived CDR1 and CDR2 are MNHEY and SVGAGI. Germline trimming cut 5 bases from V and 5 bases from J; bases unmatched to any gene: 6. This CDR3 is CASSRQGVVETQYF. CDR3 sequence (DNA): TGTGCCAGCAGTCGACAGGGGGTGGTGGAGACCCAGTACTTC.

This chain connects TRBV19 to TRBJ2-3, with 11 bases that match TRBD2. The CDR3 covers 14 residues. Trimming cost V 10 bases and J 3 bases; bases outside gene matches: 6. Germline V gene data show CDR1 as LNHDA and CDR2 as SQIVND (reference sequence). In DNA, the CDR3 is TGTGCCACTACCACTAGCGGGAGAACAGATACGCAGTATTTT. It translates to CATTTSGRTDTQYF.

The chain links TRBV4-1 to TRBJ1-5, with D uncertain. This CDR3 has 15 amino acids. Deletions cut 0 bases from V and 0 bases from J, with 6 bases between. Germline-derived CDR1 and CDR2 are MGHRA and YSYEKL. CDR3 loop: CASSQDPYSNQPQHF. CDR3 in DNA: TGCGCCAGCAGCCAAGATCCTTATAGCAATCAGCCCCAGCATTTT.

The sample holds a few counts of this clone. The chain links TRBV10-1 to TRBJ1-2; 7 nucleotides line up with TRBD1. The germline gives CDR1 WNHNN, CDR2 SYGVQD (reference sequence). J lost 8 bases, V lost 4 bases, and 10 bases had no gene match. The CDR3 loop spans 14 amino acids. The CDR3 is CASSGGTAPEGYTF. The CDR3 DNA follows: TGCGCCAGCAGTGGAGGGACAGCACCTGAGGGCTACACCTTC.